Shown below are 22 T cell receptor beta chains from a single sample sequenced in a study of CD8+ T cells in alopecia areata. Noted treatment: oral pan-JAK inhibitor, 5-10 mg twice daily. Sequencing used cDNA as its template, made by extracting RNA and reverse transcribing it. Sequencing was performed with immunoSEQ multiplex PCR; in TCRdb, only in-frame clones are kept and a portion is missing. In the table there are around 290,000 clones, roughly 64% of which are singletons. The sample in question was CD4+ T cells sorted from blood, obtained at week 24, from a patient treated with tofacitinib. The receptor set was obtained from a human donor with alopecia areata.

The V gene is TRBV5-4, the J gene TRBJ1-6; D is unresolved. This CDR3 has 12 amino acids. Germline values: CDR1 SGHNT, CDR2 YYREEE (reference sequence). V lost 4 bases and J lost 8, with 7 bases in between. Here the CDR3 DNA reads TGTGCCAGCAGCGCGGGTGATTCACCCCTCCACTTT. It codes for CASSAGDSPLHF.

The J gene is TRBJ1-1, the V gene TRBV2; D gene unclear. The CDR3 is 11 residues long. The V end lost 1 base, the J end lost 11 bases, and 8 bases lay between the germline ends. The germline V gene has CDR1 SNHLY and CDR2 FYNNEI. CDR3 bases: TGTGCCAGCAGTGAAGAGCTGAGTGCTTTCTTT. It is translated as CASSEELSAFF.

The chain joins TRBV5-6 to TRBJ1-5; TRBD1 matches at 7 bases. The CDR3 has 13 amino acids. The V gene's germline CDR1 is SGHDT and CDR2 YYEEEE. V was clipped by 3 bases and J by 5 bases; unmatched bases: 2. The CDR3 region has the DNA TGTGCCAGCAGCTATACAGGGGATCAGCCCCAGCATTTT. Amino acid sequence: CASSYTGDQPQHF. Combining the CDR3 with reference TRBV5-6 and TRBJ1-5 gives the whole variable domain DAGVTQSPTHLIKTRGQQVTLRCSPKSGHDTVSWYQQALGQGPQFIFQYYEEEERQRGNFPDRFSGHQFPNYSSELNVNALLLGDSALYLCASSYTGDQPQHFGDGTRLSIL.

This clone was detected a few times. Other nucleotide sequences from this sample produce the same CDR3. The J gene is TRBJ1-5, the V gene TRBV18; D is possibly TRBD1 (6 bases). The germline gives CDR1 KGHSH, CDR2 LQKENI. The V gene lost 6 bases and the J gene lost 2 bases, with 8 bases spanning the gap. CDR3 length: 13 amino acids. This CDR3 is CASSSGGNQPQHF. In DNA form, the CDR3 reads TGTGCCAGCTCCTCAGGGGGCAATCAGCCCCAGCATTTT.

This clone has only a few counts. The chain combines TRBV30 with TRBJ1-5, with D hard to call. Germline V gives CDR1 GTSNPN, CDR2 SVGIG (reference sequence). CDR3 length: 13 residues. V lost 6 bases and J lost 2, with 11 bases in between. CDR3 amino acids: CACGGLGNQPQHF. The CDR3 nucleotides are TGTGCCTGCGGAGGGCTTGGCAATCAGCCCCAGCATTTT.

The V and J genes are TRBV9 and TRBJ2-1; TRBD1 or TRBD2 may be the D gene (5 bases each). V gave up 3 bases and J gave up 3 bases, with 10 bases separating them. Germline V gene data show CDR1 as SGDLS and CDR2 as YYNGEE. The CDR3 is 14 residues long. The CDR3 here is CASSAGTVYNEQFF. The DNA of the CDR3 is TGTGCCAGCAGCGCCGGGACCGTCTACAATGAGCAGTTCTTC.

The chain is built from TRBV5-1 and TRBJ2-3; D not resolved. This CDR3 is 16 amino acids long. Trimming cost V 4 bases and J 0 bases, with 15 bases left between them. Germline CDR1 SGHRS, CDR2 YFSETQ. The CDR3 protein is CASSPMETSSTDTQYF. The CDR3 region has the DNA TGCGCCAGCAGCCCCATGGAAACATCAAGCACAGATACGCAGTATTTT.

The J gene is TRBJ1-2, the V gene TRBV9; no reliable D call. The CDR3 runs to 13 residues. CDR1 is SGDLS, CDR2 YYNGEE, per germline. The V end was cut by 0 bases, the J end by 4 bases, with 7 bases between. CDR3 loop: CASSVANAYGYTF. As DNA, the CDR3 is TGTGCCAGCAGCGTAGCCAACGCCTATGGCTACACCTTC.

The CDR3 sequence is CAWSPPGPVTVYF. The CDR3 region has the DNA TGTGCCTGGAGTCCCCCGGGACCCGTGACGGTATATTTT. J is TRBJ1-3 and V is TRBV30; possibly TRBD1 for D (5 bases). CDR3 length: 13 residues. Germline values: CDR1 GTSNPN, CDR2 SVGIG (reference sequence). V was cut by 2 bases and J by 14 bases, with 19 bases left in between.

J is TRBJ2-5 and V is TRBV20-1, with TRBD1 matching over 7 bases. CDR1 is DFQATT and CDR2 is SNEGSKA in the germline V gene (reference sequence). V lost 7 bases and J lost 5; bases outside the gene matches: 4. The CDR3 is 11 residues long. CDR3 coding DNA: TGCAGTGGGACAGGTGGGGAGACCCAGTACTTC. Translation gives CSGTGGETQYF.

The CDR3 sequence: CASSLGGHVGRGAFF. The DNA for the CDR3 is TGTGCCAGCAGCTTAGGGGGTCACGTGGGACGAGGAGCTTTCTTT. The chain couples TRBV11-1 to TRBJ1-1, with D possibly matching TRBD1 (5 bases). Trimming removed 1 base from V and 10 bases from J, with 19 bases in between. The CDR3 consists of 15 residues. CDR1 is SGHAT, CDR2 FQDESV, per germline (reference sequence).

This chain joins TRBV29-1 and TRBJ2-7; tentatively, D is TRBD2 (6 bases). Germline-derived CDR1 and CDR2 are SQVTM and ANQGSEA. V lost 5 bases, J lost 3 bases, and 17 bases lay in between. The CDR3 covers 14 residues. The DNA for the CDR3 is TGCAGCGTTCAGGGTTTGGGACTGAGCTACGAGCAGTACTTC. This translates into CSVQGLGLSYEQYF.

This clone was found a few times. This rearrangement joins TRBV9 to TRBJ1-3, with TRBD1 matching 7 bases. The ends lost 5 bases at V and 2 bases at J; junction bases unmatched: 4. There are 14 residues in the CDR3. Germline V gene data show CDR1 as SGDLS and CDR2 as YYNGEE. The CDR3 DNA follows: TGTGCCAGCAGGAACAGGGGAACTGGAAACACCATATATTTT. This encodes CASRNRGTGNTIYF.

This clone was recorded a few times. The rearrangement links TRBV29-1 to TRBJ2-7; the match to TRBD2 covers 8 bases. This CDR3 spans 12 amino acids. With V trimmed by 6 bases and J by 4 bases, 5 bases remained unmatched. Germline assignment: CDR1 SQVTM and CDR2 ANQGSEA. The CDR3 DNA reads TGCAGCGTCACCGGGGGGGCTTACGAGCAGTACTTC. The encoded protein is CSVTGGAYEQYF.

The chain recombines TRBV5-1 with TRBJ2-3, with D unresolved. The CDR3 covers 15 residues. The V gene lost 2 bases and the J gene lost 0 bases, with 10 bases spanning the gap. Germline CDR1 is SGHRS and CDR2 is YFSETQ. CDR3 DNA: TGCGCCAGCAGCTTCCTGCCTCTAAGCACAGATACGCAGTATTTT. Protein sequence: CASSFLPLSTDTQYF.

The chain employs TRBV5-1 and TRBJ2-7, with D maybe TRBD2 (6 bases). This CDR3 region has 14 residues. V was trimmed by 0 bases and J by 3 bases, leaving 10 bases between them. Germline lookup yields CDR1 SGHRS and CDR2 YFSETQ. For the CDR3, the DNA is TGCGCCAGCAGCTTGGACGGAGGGTACTACGAGCAGTACTTC. Its protein is CASSLDGGYYEQYF.

The rearrangement uses TRBV25-1 and TRBJ2-3; 9 bases line up with TRBD2. The CDR3 spans 17 residues. Trimming at V came to 5 bases and at J to 5 bases, leaving 14 bases not matched to a gene. The V gene's germline CDR1 is MGHDK and CDR2 SYGVNS. The CDR3 sequence is CASSSRRGGRFVDTQYF. In DNA, the CDR3 is TGTGCCAGCAGTTCACGGCGGGGGGGCCGTTTTGTAGATACGCAGTATTTT.

The rearrangement links TRBV28 to TRBJ1-5, with D hard to call. Trimming pared 8 bases from V and 4 bases from J, leaving 9 bases between. The CDR3 length is 12 residues. Germline CDR1 and CDR2: MDHEN and SYDVKM. Here the CDR3 reads CASQSRNQPQHF. For the CDR3, the DNA is TGTGCCAGCCAATCCAGAAATCAGCCCCAGCATTTT.

This clone has more than one count but fewer than ten. The chain carries TRBV7-2 and TRBJ1-5, with D uncertain. Germline V lookup: CDR1 SGHTA, CDR2 FQGNSA. This CDR3 has 13 amino acids. The V gene lost 3 bases and the J gene lost 3 bases, with 6 bases spanning the gap. The CDR3 protein is CASSLVHNQPQHF. Written as DNA, the CDR3 is TGTGCCAGCAGCTTGGTCCACAATCAGCCCCAGCATTTT.

The chain uses TRBV30 and TRBJ2-7, with unresolved D. V lost 2 bases and J 4 bases, leaving 18 bases between the germline ends. Germline assignment: CDR1 GTSNPN and CDR2 SVGIG (reference sequence). The CDR3 sequence is 15 residues long. The DNA of the CDR3 is TGTGCCTGGAGTCCTCCTTCGATACAGTTATACGAGCAGTACTTC. Encoded protein: CAWSPPSIQLYEQYF.

The chain uses TRBV11-2 and TRBJ1-2; D is unclear. Looked up from germline, CDR1 is SGHAT and CDR2 is FQNNGV. Between the trimmed V and J ends, which lost 4 bases and 6 bases, there was a span of 12 bases. The CDR3 sequence is 13 residues long. CDR3 DNA sequence: TGTGCCAGCAGCTCCAATAGGGAGGATGGCTACACCTTC. Protein sequence: CASSSNREDGYTF. Full variable domain (missing parts from reference TRBV11-2 and TRBJ1-2): EAGVAQSPRYKIIEKRQSVAFWCNPISGHATLYWYQQILGQGPKLLIQFQNNGVVDDSQLPKDRFSAERLKGVDSTLKIQPAKLEDSAVYLCASSSNREDGYTFGSGTRLTVV.

This clone has a handful of counts. This chain uses TRBV6-6 with TRBJ1-6; TRBD1 is a possible D gene (5 bases). V lost 5 bases and J lost 6, with 14 bases in between. The germline gives CDR1 MNHNY, CDR2 SVGAGI (reference sequence). This CDR3 comprises 15 residues. The CDR3 sequence is CASSMEGQGNSPLHF. The CDR3 nucleotides are TGTGCCAGCAGTATGGAAGGGCAGGGTAATTCACCCCTCCACTTT.